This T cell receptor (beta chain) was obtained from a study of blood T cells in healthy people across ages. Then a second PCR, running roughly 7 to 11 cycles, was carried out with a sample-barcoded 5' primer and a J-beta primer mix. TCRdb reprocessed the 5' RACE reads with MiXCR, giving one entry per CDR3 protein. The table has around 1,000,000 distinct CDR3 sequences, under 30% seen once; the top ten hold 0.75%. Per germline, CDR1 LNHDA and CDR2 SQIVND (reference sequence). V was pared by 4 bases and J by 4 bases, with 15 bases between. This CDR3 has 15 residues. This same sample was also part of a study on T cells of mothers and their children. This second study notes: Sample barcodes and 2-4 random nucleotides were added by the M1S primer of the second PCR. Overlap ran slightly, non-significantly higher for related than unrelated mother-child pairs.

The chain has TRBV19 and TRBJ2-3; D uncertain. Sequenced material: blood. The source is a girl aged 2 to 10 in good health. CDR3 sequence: CASSTHQMAADTQYF. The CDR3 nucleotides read TGTGCCAGTAGTACCCACCAGATGGCAGCAGATACGCAGTATTTT.